The text below deals with one TCR beta chain. The CDR3 covers 15 residues. V lost 5 bases and J 5 bases, leaving 18 bases between the germline ends. The data were taken from a study of CD8 T cells in Susac syndrome. Reverse transcription used about 0.45 to 1 ug RNA and random hexamers. TCRdb re-derived calls from the immunoSEQ multiplex PCR reads in MiXCR, one entry per CDR3 protein. The sample has 150,000 to 200,000 distinct CDR3 sequences, 93% seen once. Sequencing of TCR beta was carried out in blood CD8+ and CD4+ T cells. Sequencing input: CD4+ T cells from PBMCs. The TCR sequence derives from a human donor in good health. The chain combines TRBV12-3 or TRBV12-4 with TRBJ2-5, with D possibly being TRBD1 (6 bases). The CDR3 sequence is CASSASGAPLETQYF. The CDR3 bases are TGTGCCAGCAGTGCGTCAGGGGCCCCTCTGGAGACCCAGTACTTC.